This entry concerns a single TCR beta chain. Its target is not known. Sequenced with the Oncomine TCR Beta short-read assay was DNA taken from cultured CD4+ T cells. Cultured CD4+ T cells yielded the extracted genomic DNA. TCRdb processed the PCR reads anew with MiXCR; each CDR3 protein has one entry. The table has tens of thousands of distinct CDR3 sequences, roughly 67% seen once; the top ten hold 15% to 20%. Stated treatment: approximately nine-day PBMC culture with coronavirus spike peptide pools or control peptides (ViraFEST assay). It was with 8.5 to 10 IU/ml IL-2 and roughly 10 ug/ml peptide pools that 1.8 million or so PBMCs per well were cultured. These data are taken from a study of vaccination and CD4 T cells after COVID-19. Trimming took 4 bases from V and 4 from J, leaving 14 bases between them. The CDR3 has 15 amino acids. Germline CDR1 and CDR2: SGDLS and YYNGEE.

Source: CD4+ T cells from blood, cultured in vitro, taken after SARS-CoV-2 vaccination. The chain joins TRBV9 to TRBJ2-2; perhaps D is TRBD1 or TRBD2 (6 bases each). This clonotype was obtained from a human donor who received a COVID-19 vaccine. The CDR3 loop is CASSRGQGGTGELFF. The CDR3 DNA reads TGTGCCAGCAGCCGGGGGCAGGGAGGCACCGGGGAGCTGTTTTTT.